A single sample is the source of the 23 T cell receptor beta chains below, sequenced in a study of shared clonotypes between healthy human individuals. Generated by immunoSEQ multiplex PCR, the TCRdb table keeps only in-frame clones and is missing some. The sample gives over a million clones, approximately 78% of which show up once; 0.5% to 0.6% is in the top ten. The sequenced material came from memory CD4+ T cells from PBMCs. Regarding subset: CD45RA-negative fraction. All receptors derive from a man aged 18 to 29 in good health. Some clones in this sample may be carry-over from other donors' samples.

The CDR3 DNA reads as TGTGCCTGGAGTCGAAACAGGGGATCTGGAAACACCATATATTTT. The encoded protein is CAWSRNRGSGNTIYF. The chain joins TRBV30 to TRBJ1-3; 7 nucleotides align to TRBD1. The junction had 5 bases not matched to a gene; V was cut back by 2 bases and J by 1 base. This CDR3 is built from 15 residues. The V gene's germline CDR1 is GTSNPN and CDR2 SVGIG (reference sequence).

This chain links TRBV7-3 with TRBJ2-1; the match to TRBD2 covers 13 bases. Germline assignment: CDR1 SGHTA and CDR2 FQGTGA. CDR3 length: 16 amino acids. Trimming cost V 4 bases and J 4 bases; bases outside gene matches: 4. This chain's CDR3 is CASSSGLAGTYNEQFF. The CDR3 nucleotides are TGTGCCAGCAGCTCGGGACTAGCGGGAACGTACAATGAGCAGTTCTTC.

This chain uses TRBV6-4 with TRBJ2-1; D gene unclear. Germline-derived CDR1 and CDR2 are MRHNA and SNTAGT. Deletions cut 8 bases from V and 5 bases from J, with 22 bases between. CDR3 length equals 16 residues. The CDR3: CASPKAVTPENNEQFF. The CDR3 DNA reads TGTGCCAGCCCCAAGGCGGTGACCCCTGAGAACAATGAGCAGTTCTTC.

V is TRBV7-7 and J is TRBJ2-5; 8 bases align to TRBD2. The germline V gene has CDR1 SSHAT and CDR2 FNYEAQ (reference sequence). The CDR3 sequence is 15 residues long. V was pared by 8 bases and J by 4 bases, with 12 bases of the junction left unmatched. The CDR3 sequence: CASALGGLVSETQYF. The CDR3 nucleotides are TGTGCCAGCGCCCTAGGGGGACTAGTCTCAGAGACCCAGTACTTC.

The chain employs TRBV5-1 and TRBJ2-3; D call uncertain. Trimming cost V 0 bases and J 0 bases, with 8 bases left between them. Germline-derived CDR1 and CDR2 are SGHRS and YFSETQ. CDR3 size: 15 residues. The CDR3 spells CASSLDGASTDTQYF. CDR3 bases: TGCGCCAGCAGCTTGGACGGAGCTAGCACAGATACGCAGTATTTT.

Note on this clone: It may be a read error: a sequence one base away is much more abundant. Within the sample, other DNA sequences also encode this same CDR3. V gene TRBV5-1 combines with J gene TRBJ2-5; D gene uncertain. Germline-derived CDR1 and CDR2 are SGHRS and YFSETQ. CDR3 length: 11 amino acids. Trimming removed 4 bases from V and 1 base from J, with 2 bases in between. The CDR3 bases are TGCGCCAGCAGCCGCCAAGAGACCCAGTACTTC. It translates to CASSRQETQYF.

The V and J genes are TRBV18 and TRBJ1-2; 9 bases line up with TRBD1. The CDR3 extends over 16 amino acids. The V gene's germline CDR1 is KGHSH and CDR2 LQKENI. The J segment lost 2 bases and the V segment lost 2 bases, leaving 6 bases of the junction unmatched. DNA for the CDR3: TGTGCCAGCTCACCAACCGCGGGACAGGGAAACTATGGCTACACCTTC. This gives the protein CASSPTAGQGNYGYTF.

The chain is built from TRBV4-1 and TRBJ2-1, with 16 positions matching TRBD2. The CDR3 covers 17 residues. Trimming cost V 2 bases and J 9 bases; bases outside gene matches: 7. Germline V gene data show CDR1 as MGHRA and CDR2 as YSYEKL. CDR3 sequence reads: CASSQPEGLAGGGEQFF. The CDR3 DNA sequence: TGCGCCAGCAGCCAACCGGAGGGACTAGCGGGAGGGGGTGAGCAGTTCTTC.

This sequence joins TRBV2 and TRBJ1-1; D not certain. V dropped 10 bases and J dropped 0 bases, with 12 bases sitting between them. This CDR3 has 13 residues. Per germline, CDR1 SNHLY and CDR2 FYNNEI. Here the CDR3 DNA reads TGTGCCACCAAGGCTCTTATGAACACTGAAGCTTTCTTT. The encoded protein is CATKALMNTEAFF.

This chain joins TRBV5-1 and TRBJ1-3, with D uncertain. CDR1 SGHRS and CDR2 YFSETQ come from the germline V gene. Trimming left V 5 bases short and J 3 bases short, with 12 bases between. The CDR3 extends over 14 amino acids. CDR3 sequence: CASSDQAGGNTIYF. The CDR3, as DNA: TGCGCCAGCAGTGACCAGGCGGGTGGAAACACCATATATTTT.

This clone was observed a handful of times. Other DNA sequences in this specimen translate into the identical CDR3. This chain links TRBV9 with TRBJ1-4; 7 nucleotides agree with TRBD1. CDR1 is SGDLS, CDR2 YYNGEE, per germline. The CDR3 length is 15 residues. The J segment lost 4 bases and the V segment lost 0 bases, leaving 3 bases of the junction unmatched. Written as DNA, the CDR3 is TGTGCCAGCAGCGTAGGTGACAGGGATAATGAAAAACTGTTTTTT. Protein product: CASSVGDRDNEKLFF.

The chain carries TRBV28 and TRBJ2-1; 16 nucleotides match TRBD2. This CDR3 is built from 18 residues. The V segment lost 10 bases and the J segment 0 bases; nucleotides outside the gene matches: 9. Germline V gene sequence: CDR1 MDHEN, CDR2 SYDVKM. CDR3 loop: CAITGTSGRAGSYNEQFF. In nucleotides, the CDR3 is TGTGCCATCACCGGGACTAGCGGGAGGGCGGGCTCCTACAATGAGCAGTTCTTC.

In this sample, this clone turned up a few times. CDR3 sequence (DNA): TGTGCCAGCTCACCCTCCGGGACAGGGGGCGCGGGAGCTTTCTTT. It specifies CASSPSGTGGAGAFF. The chain couples TRBV18 to TRBJ1-1; the match to TRBD1 covers 12 bases. Germline lookup yields CDR1 KGHSH and CDR2 LQKENI. J was trimmed by 10 bases and V by 3 bases; bases with no gene match: 9. The CDR3 consists of 15 residues.

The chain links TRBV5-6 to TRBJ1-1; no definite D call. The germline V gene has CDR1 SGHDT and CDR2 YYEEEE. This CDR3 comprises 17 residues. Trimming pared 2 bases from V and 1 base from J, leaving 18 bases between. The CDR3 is CASSFRVIVGGNTEAFF. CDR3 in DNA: TGTGCCAGCAGCTTCAGAGTCATAGTGGGTGGGAACACTGAAGCTTTCTTT.

CDR3 coding DNA: TGTGCCAGCTCACCCCAAGGACAGGGTTGGAATGAGCAGTTCTTC. Amino acids: CASSPQGQGWNEQFF. The chain couples TRBV18 to TRBJ2-1, with 8 bases identical to TRBD1. Germline CDR1 is KGHSH and CDR2 is LQKENI. J was trimmed by 7 bases and V by 3 bases; bases with no gene match: 8. The CDR3 covers 15 residues.

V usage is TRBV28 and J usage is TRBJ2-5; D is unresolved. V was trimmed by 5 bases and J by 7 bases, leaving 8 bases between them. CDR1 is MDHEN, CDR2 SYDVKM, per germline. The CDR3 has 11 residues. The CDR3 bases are TGTGCCAGCAGTCCCCGCGGGACCCAGTACTTC. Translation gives CASSPRGTQYF. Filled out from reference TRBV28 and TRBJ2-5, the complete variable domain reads DVKVTQSSRYLVKRTGEKVFLECVQDMDHENMFWYRQDPGLGLRLIYFSYDVKMKEKGDIPEGYSVSREKKERFSLILESASTNQTSMYLCASSPRGTQYFGPGTRLLVL.

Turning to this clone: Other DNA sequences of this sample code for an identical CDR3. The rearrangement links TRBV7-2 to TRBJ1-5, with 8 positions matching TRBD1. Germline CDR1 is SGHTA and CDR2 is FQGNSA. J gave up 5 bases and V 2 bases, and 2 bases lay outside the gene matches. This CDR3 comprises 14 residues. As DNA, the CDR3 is TGTGCCAGCAGCTTACAGGGGGCAGATCAGCCCCAGCATTTT. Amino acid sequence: CASSLQGADQPQHF.

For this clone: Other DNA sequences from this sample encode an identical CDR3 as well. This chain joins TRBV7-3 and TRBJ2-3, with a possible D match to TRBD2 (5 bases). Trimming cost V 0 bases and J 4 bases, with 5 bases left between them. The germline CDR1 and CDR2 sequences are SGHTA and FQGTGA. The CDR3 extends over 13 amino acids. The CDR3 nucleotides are TGTGCCAGCAGCTTAACGGGAGCAGATACGCAGTATTTT. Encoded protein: CASSLTGADTQYF.

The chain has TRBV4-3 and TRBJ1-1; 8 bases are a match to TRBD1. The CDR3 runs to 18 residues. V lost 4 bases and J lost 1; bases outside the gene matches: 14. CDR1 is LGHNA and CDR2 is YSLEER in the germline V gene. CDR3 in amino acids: CASSPDLRDRYGNTEAFF. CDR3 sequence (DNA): TGCGCCAGCAGCCCCGACCTCCGGGACAGGTATGGGAACACTGAAGCTTTCTTT.

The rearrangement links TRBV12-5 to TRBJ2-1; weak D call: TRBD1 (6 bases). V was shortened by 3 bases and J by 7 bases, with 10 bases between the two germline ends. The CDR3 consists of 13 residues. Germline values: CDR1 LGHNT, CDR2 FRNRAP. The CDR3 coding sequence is TGTGCTAGTGGTTTTCTCACAGGGAATGAGCAGTTCTTC. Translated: CASGFLTGNEQFF.

CDR3 sequence reads: CAWSLQGAEAFF. DNA of the CDR3: TGTGCCTGGAGTCTCCAAGGGGCTGAAGCTTTCTTT. The chain recombines TRBV30 with TRBJ1-1, with D possibly matching TRBD1 (5 bases). The V and J ends lost 2 bases and 6 bases respectively, with 10 bases between them. This CDR3 is built from 12 residues. The germline V gene encodes CDR1 GTSNPN and CDR2 SVGIG (reference sequence).

CDR3 DNA sequence: TGTGCCAGCACCCGAAGAGGGGATAATGGCTACACCTTC. Amino acids: CASTRRGDNGYTF. V usage is TRBV6-1 and J usage is TRBJ1-2, with D possibly being TRBD1 (5 bases). Germline V lookup: CDR1 MNHNS, CDR2 SASEGT. The V end lost 7 bases, the J end lost 6 bases, and 15 bases lay between the germline ends. The CDR3 covers 13 residues.

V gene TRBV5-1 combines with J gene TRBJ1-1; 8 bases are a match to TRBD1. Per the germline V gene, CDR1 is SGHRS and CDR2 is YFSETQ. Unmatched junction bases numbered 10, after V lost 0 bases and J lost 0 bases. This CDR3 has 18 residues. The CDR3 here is CASSLGWTGSRMNTEAFF. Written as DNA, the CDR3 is TGCGCCAGCAGCTTGGGGTGGACAGGGAGTAGGATGAACACTGAAGCTTTCTTT.